The clone carrying this T cell receptor (beta chain) has only a few counts. Each molecule of TCR cDNA was tagged with one unique molecular identifier. Each CDR3 protein is one row after TCRdb ran MiXCR on the 5' RACE reads. The sample lists tens of thousands of distinct CDR3 sequences, roughly 12% occurring once. V was clipped by 1 base and J by 7 bases; unmatched bases: 10. Germline assignment: CDR1 DFQATT and CDR2 SNEGSKA (reference sequence). The CDR3 has 15 residues. This specimen belongs to a study of spatial heterogeneity in lung cancer. Study overall: Consistent detection of more beta-chain than alpha-chain sequences was observed.

Time point noted: sample taken at primary tumor resection. Patients with untreated early-stage non-small cell lung cancer, numbering 72, were the donors. Researchers sequenced whole RNA taken from tumor, nontumor lung or frozen PBMC without sorting. The sequencing here drew on PBMCs, taken at surgery. This clonotype was sampled from a male donor with early-stage non-small cell lung cancer. The genes are TRBV20-1 and TRBJ2-7; 10 bases match TRBD2. This chain's CDR3 is CSARGSLAGVLEQYF. The CDR3 DNA follows: TGCAGTGCTAGAGGATCGCTAGCGGGAGTTCTAGAGCAGTACTTC.